These 31 T cell receptor beta chains originate from one sample sequenced in a study of T-cell memory formation after mild COVID-19. Via MiXCR, TCRdb re-called the 5' RACE reads, giving one row per CDR3 protein. The table includes about 360,000 distinct CDR3 sequences, around 15% detected once. The sequenced material came from PBMCs or a T cell subset sorted from them (not recorded which). These receptors all stem from a man aged 18 to 30 who had mild COVID-19 (a few samples of this study predate the infection). Cell type and time point are not known.

The rearrangement links TRBV27 to TRBJ1-2, with TRBD1 matching 7 bases. The germline CDR1 and CDR2 sequences are MNHEY and SMNVEV (reference sequence). The CDR3 length is 14 residues. The V segment lost 5 bases and the J segment 4 bases; nucleotides outside the gene matches: 7. CDR3 sequence: CASSPRGAGYGYTF. CDR3 sequence (DNA): TGTGCCAGCAGTCCCAGGGGGGCGGGCTATGGCTACACCTTC.

This clonotype was seen a few times. The rearrangement uses TRBV6-2 or TRBV6-3 and TRBJ2-5; possibly TRBD1 or TRBD2 for D (5 bases each). Germline V CDR1 and CDR2: MNHEY, SVGEGT. This CDR3 spans 14 amino acids. Trimming took off 8 bases at V and 2 bases at J, with 15 bases between the two ends. CDR3 residues: CASVTGGGQETQYF. The CDR3 DNA follows: TGTGCCAGCGTCACCGGTGGGGGTCAAGAGACCCAGTACTTC.

CDR3 residues: CAISDAQGAQREKLFF. The CDR3 DNA reads TGTGCCATCAGTGACGCCCAGGGGGCGCAGAGAGAAAAACTGTTTTTT. This sequence joins TRBV10-3 and TRBJ1-4; 8 bases map to TRBD1. Trimming at V came to 3 bases and at J to 8 bases, leaving 11 bases not matched to a gene. From germline, CDR1 is ENHRY and CDR2 SYGVKD. CDR3 size: 16 residues.

This clonotype was counted between two and nine times. This chain uses TRBV9 with TRBJ1-2; D is uncertain. This CDR3 spans 15 amino acids. Looked up from germline, CDR1 is SGDLS and CDR2 is YYNGEE. V shed 0 bases and J shed 4 bases, with 13 bases lying between them. The CDR3 spells CASSVGERNSYGYTF. The CDR3 bases are TGTGCCAGCAGCGTAGGGGAACGGAACTCCTATGGCTACACCTTC.

This rearrangement joins TRBV4-3 to TRBJ2-2, with D possibly being TRBD1 or TRBD2 (5 bases each). Trimming removed 4 bases from V and 2 bases from J, with 20 bases in between. There are 18 residues in the CDR3. The germline V gene encodes CDR1 LGHNA and CDR2 YSLEER. CDR3 region: CASSLEVIGALNTGELFF. The CDR3 bases are TGCGCCAGCAGCCTCGAAGTAATCGGGGCCCTTAACACCGGGGAGCTGTTTTTT.

Note on this clonotype: Sequence at one end of the junction differs from germline and may be a read error. The chain links TRBV7-2 to TRBJ1-6, with 8 nucleotides matching TRBD1. Germline V gives CDR1 SGHTA, CDR2 FQGNSA. The CDR3 extends over 18 amino acids. CDR3 loop: CASSLAHRTGTGASHLHF. The CDR3 bases are TGTGCCAGCAGCTTAGCCCACCGGACCGGGACAGGTGCTTCACACCTCCACTTT.

This clonotype was seen at least ten times. The chain has TRBV20-1 and TRBJ1-6; D remains unclear. Germline V CDR1 and CDR2: DFQATT, SNEGSKA (reference sequence). The CDR3 extends over 17 amino acids. V was cut by 0 bases and J by 0 bases, with 12 bases left in between. CDR3 sequence reads: CSARDPGGSSYNSPLHF. In DNA, the CDR3 is TGCAGTGCTAGAGATCCGGGAGGGAGCTCCTATAATTCACCCCTCCACTTT.

The sample holds many counts of this clonotype. V usage is TRBV29-1 and J usage is TRBJ2-5, with a weak D call TRBD1 (6 bases). This CDR3 spans 12 amino acids. V was shortened by 3 bases and J by 6 bases, with 11 bases between the two germline ends. Germline assignment: CDR1 SQVTM and CDR2 ANQGSEA. CDR3 sequence: CSVEGAWKTQYF. For the CDR3, the DNA is TGCAGCGTTGAGGGGGCGTGGAAGACCCAGTACTTC.

The rearrangement links TRBV30 to TRBJ1-5, with unresolved D. Germline V gene lookup returns CDR1 GTSNPN and CDR2 SVGIG (reference sequence). Between the trimmed V and J ends, which lost 0 bases and 5 bases, there was a span of 8 bases. This CDR3 contains 13 residues. CDR3 nucleotide sequence: TGTGCCTGGAGTGTAAGGGCCGATCAGCCCCAGCATTTT. This translates into CAWSVRADQPQHF.

This clonotype was picked up a small number of times. The chain carries TRBV6-5 and TRBJ2-7, with 8 bases lining up with TRBD1. The CDR3 sequence is 15 residues long. V trimming: 0 bases; J trimming: 7 bases; junction bases outside the gene matches: 8. In germline, CDR1 is MNHEY, CDR2 SVGAGI. The CDR3 is CASSYSATGELEQYF. The CDR3 nucleotides read TGTGCCAGCAGTTACTCTGCGACAGGGGAACTGGAGCAGTACTTC.

A few counts support this clonotype. The rearrangement joins TRBV7-3 to TRBJ2-6; maybe TRBD2 (6 bases). V gave up 4 bases and J gave up 0 bases, with 13 bases separating them. This CDR3 has 17 residues. Per the germline V gene, CDR1 is SGHTA and CDR2 is FQGTGA. DNA of the CDR3: TGTGCCAGCAGCTGGAGGGGTCCCCTCTCTGGGGCCAACGTCCTGACTTTC. As protein: CASSWRGPLSGANVLTF.

This clonotype was counted many times. V gene TRBV25-1 combines with J gene TRBJ2-2, with 9 positions matching TRBD1. V lost 1 base, J lost 4 bases, and 4 bases stayed unmatched. Germline lookup yields CDR1 MGHDK and CDR2 SYGVNS. The CDR3 sequence is 16 residues long. This CDR3 is CASSEWTGEATGELFF. The CDR3 DNA reads TGTGCCAGCAGTGAATGGACAGGGGAGGCCACCGGGGAGCTGTTTTTT.

This clonotype was found a few times. CDR3 loop: CASSPGQNNYGYTF. CDR3 coding DNA: TGTGCCAGCAGCCCGGGACAGAATAACTATGGCTACACCTTC. This rearrangement joins TRBV6-4 to TRBJ1-2; 7 nucleotides line up with TRBD1. Unmatched junction bases numbered 5, after V lost 6 bases and J lost 1 base. Germline loops: CDR1 MRHNA, CDR2 SNTAGT. This CDR3 is built from 14 residues.

This clonotype was recorded a few times. A much more abundant neighbour one base away suggests this may be a read error. This rearrangement joins TRBV3-1 to TRBJ1-2; perhaps TRBD1 as D (6 bases). This CDR3 contains 15 residues. V lost 2 bases, J lost 8 bases, and 18 bases lay in between. Germline-derived CDR1 and CDR2 are LGHDT and YNNKEL (reference sequence). CDR3 DNA sequence: TGTGCCAGCAGCCAAACAGGGACCGGTCCGGGAGGCTACACCTTC. Protein: CASSQTGTGPGGYTF. Combining the CDR3 with reference TRBV3-1 and TRBJ1-2 gives the whole variable domain DTAVSQTPKYLVTQMGNDKSIKCEQNLGHDTMYWYKQDSKKFLKIMFSYNNKELIINETVPNRFSPKSPDKAHLNLHINSLELGDSAVYFCASSQTGTGPGGYTFGSGTRLTVV.

This clonotype was observed a few times. This sequence joins TRBV2 and TRBJ2-5; D might be TRBD2 (5 bases). Trimming cost V 6 bases and J 4 bases, with 15 bases left between them. Germline values: CDR1 SNHLY, CDR2 FYNNEI. This CDR3 region has 14 residues. The CDR3 reads CASSRGLGGETQYF. CDR3 sequence (DNA): TGTGCCAGCAGCCGCGGACTCGGCGGAGAGACCCAGTACTTC. Looking up the rest from reference TRBV2 and TRBJ2-5 gives the full variable domain: EPEVTQTPSHQVTQMGQEVILRCVPISNHLYFYWYRQILGQKVEFLVSFYNNEISEKSEIFDDQFSVERPDGSNFTLKIRSTKLEDSAMYFCASSRGLGGETQYFGPGTRLLVL.

This clonotype has a handful of counts. In DNA, the CDR3 is TGTGCCAGCAGCTTACGGCCCGATACCTACGAGCAGTACTTC. Amino acid sequence: CASSLRPDTYEQYF. The chain employs TRBV7-2 and TRBJ2-7; no reliable D call. CDR1 is SGHTA, CDR2 FQGNSA, per germline. The germline V and J ends were trimmed by 2 bases and 2 bases, with 10 bases remaining between them. The CDR3 sequence is 14 residues long.

The chain recombines TRBV15 with TRBJ2-7; 7 bases map to TRBD1. With V trimmed by 2 bases and J by 2 bases, 6 bases remained unmatched. This CDR3 region has 15 residues. In germline, CDR1 is LNHNV, CDR2 YYDKDF (reference sequence). CDR3 DNA sequence: TGTGCCACCAGCAGACAACAGGGGCGGGCCTACGAGCAGTACTTC. It is translated as CATSRQQGRAYEQYF.

This clonotype was seen a handful of times. The rearrangement uses TRBV3-1 and TRBJ2-7; 7 nucleotides agree with TRBD2. V lost 5 bases to trimming and J lost 7 bases; unmatched junction nucleotides: 11. Germline assignment: CDR1 LGHDT and CDR2 YNNKEL (reference sequence). This CDR3 spans 14 amino acids. The CDR3, as DNA: TGTGCCAGCAGCTTGACAGCGGCGGGAGTGGAGCAGTACTTC. It encodes CASSLTAAGVEQYF.

This clonotype appeared a few times. This rearrangement joins TRBV9 to TRBJ2-3; 7 positions agree with TRBD2. CDR1 and CDR2 from the germline V gene are SGDLS and YYNGEE. J lost 1 base, V lost 0 bases, and 5 bases had no gene match. CDR3 length equals 16 residues. CDR3 nucleotide sequence: TGTGCCAGCAGCGTAGGGCCCCGGGGGGGCACAGATACGCAGTATTTT. This codes for CASSVGPRGGTDTQYF.

This clonotype has a count of ten or more. This chain links TRBV9 with TRBJ1-1; 8 bases map to TRBD1. Looked up from germline, CDR1 is SGDLS and CDR2 is YYNGEE. The CDR3 runs 15 residues. V dropped 3 bases and J dropped 1; count of bases not matched to a gene: 5. CDR3 in DNA: TGTGCCAGCAGCGCCCGGGACAGGACGAACACTGAAGCTTTCTTT. Its translation is CASSARDRTNTEAFF. The variable domain in full, completed from reference TRBV9 and TRBJ1-1, reads DSGVTQTPKHLITATGQRVTLRCSPRSGDLSVYWYQQSLDQGLQFLIQYYNGEERAKGNILERFSAQQFPDLHSELNLSSLELGDSALYFCASSARDRTNTEAFFGQGTRLTVV.

In this sample, this clonotype turned up a few times. The V call is TRBV24-1, the J call TRBJ2-1, with TRBD1 matching 9 bases. Trimming removed 7 bases from V and 5 bases from J; junction bases left unmatched: 5. CDR1 is KGHDR, CDR2 SFDVKD, per germline. The CDR3 runs to 14 residues. The CDR3 DNA is TGTGCCACCAGGCGGGACAGGGAAGACAATGAGCAGTTCTTC. As protein: CATRRDREDNEQFF.

This chain links TRBV6-2 or TRBV6-3 with TRBJ2-7; a weak D match, TRBD1 (5 bases). V shed 2 bases and J shed 3 bases, with 5 bases lying between them. This CDR3 comprises 12 residues. Per germline, CDR1 MNHEY and CDR2 SVGEGT. DNA for the CDR3: TGTGCCAGCAGTTACAGGGGCTACGAGCAGTACGTC. As protein: CASSYRGYEQYV.

The chain employs TRBV7-2 and TRBJ2-5, with 7 bases aligning to TRBD2. The germline gives CDR1 SGHTA, CDR2 FQGNSA. The CDR3 runs to 15 residues. Trimming removed 4 bases from V and 4 bases from J; junction bases left unmatched: 9. This CDR3 is CASSSGPPGGETQYF. In DNA form, the CDR3 reads TGTGCCAGCAGCTCCGGACCGCCGGGGGGAGAGACCCAGTACTTC.

In its sample, this clonotype was seen many times. The chain carries TRBV4-3 and TRBJ1-6, with unresolved D. The CDR3 spans 14 residues. Trimming removed 4 bases at V and 9 bases at J, with 13 bases between. Germline V lookup: CDR1 LGHNA, CDR2 YSLEER. In nucleotides, the CDR3 is TGCGCCAGCAGCCGGGAGGGCAAATTTTCACCCCTCCACTTT. It translates to CASSREGKFSPLHF.

This clonotype was observed a handful of times. The chain has TRBV20-1 and TRBJ2-3; D perhaps matches TRBD2 (6 bases). Trimming took 6 bases from V and 6 from J, leaving 10 bases between them. The CDR3 is 11 residues long. Germline CDR1 DFQATT, CDR2 SNEGSKA (reference sequence). This CDR3 reads CSAPDYDTQYF. CDR3 DNA: TGCAGTGCCCCGGACTATGATACGCAGTATTTT.

This clonotype turned up a few times. V gene TRBV4-3 combines with J gene TRBJ1-3; D not resolved. The CDR3 runs 19 residues. Trimming shortened V by 0 bases and J by 2 bases, and 20 bases separated the two germline ends. Germline-derived CDR1 and CDR2 are LGHNA and YSLEER. CDR3 loop: CASSQDYGNSPLTGNTIYF. CDR3 DNA sequence: TGCGCCAGCAGCCAAGATTATGGGAACAGTCCCTTAACTGGAAACACCATATATTTT.

J is TRBJ1-1 and V is TRBV20-1, with D possibly being TRBD1 (5 bases). In germline, CDR1 is DFQATT, CDR2 SNEGSKA (reference sequence). The CDR3 consists of 14 residues. V was cut by 0 bases and J by 4 bases, with 12 bases left in between. CDR3: CSARDPRAGTEAFF. The CDR3 DNA reads as TGCAGTGCTAGAGATCCCAGGGCAGGCACTGAAGCTTTCTTT.

The chain couples TRBV19 to TRBJ2-5; D remains ambiguous. V lost 4 bases and J 1 base, leaving 13 bases between the germline ends. The germline gives CDR1 LNHDA, CDR2 SQIVND (reference sequence). CDR3 length equals 15 residues. The chain's CDR3 is CASSTQPAPQETQYF. CDR3 nucleotides: TGTGCCAGTAGTACCCAACCAGCGCCCCAAGAGACCCAGTACTTC.

The genes are TRBV7-2 and TRBJ1-5, with 9 bases lining up with TRBD1. Germline-derived CDR1 and CDR2 are SGHTA and FQGNSA. V shed 3 bases, J shed 7 bases, and the junction held 16 bases outside the gene matches. This CDR3 comprises 18 residues. The CDR3: CASSFTSIETGGWQPQHF. The CDR3 DNA reads TGTGCCAGCAGCTTTACGAGCATAGAGACAGGGGGTTGGCAGCCCCAGCATTTT.

This chain joins TRBV28 and TRBJ2-2, with D possibly being TRBD1 or TRBD2 (6 bases each). This CDR3 has 14 amino acids. V lost 8 bases to trimming and J lost 1 base, with 11 bases between them. Per the germline V gene, CDR1 is MDHEN and CDR2 is SYDVKM. CDR3 in amino acids: CASYRGQNTGELFF. The CDR3 DNA reads as TGTGCCAGCTACCGGGGGCAGAACACCGGGGAGCTGTTTTTT.

This clonotype was counted at least ten times. V usage is TRBV7-3 and J usage is TRBJ1-4; D remains ambiguous. Germline V gene sequence: CDR1 SGHTA, CDR2 FQGTGA. Trimming pared 1 base from V and 8 bases from J, leaving 11 bases between. The CDR3 runs 14 residues. CDR3 protein: CASSLSPAGEKLFF. The CDR3 region has the DNA TGTGCCAGCAGCTTAAGCCCGGCGGGGGAAAAACTGTTTTTT.